Listed here is a single T cell receptor beta chain. Its matching antigen is unknown. V dropped 6 bases and J dropped 4 bases, with 18 bases sitting between them. CDR1 LNHDA and CDR2 SQIVND come from the germline V gene (reference sequence). The CDR3 is 15 amino acids. This sample was taken from a study of shared clonotypes between healthy human individuals. Study as a whole: Plates per donor: three CD4 naive, three CD4 memory, two CD8 naive, one CD8 memory. Study-level results: At large depth, rarefaction still showed sorted-subset sequencing to be incomplete. The authors sampled blood alone, and tissue repertoires likely differ. Non-shared clonotypes displayed generation probabilities falling below those of clonotypes present in all four donors.

Assay used: immunoSEQ multiplex PCR; TCRdb lists only in-frame clones, some missing. Of roughly 760,000 clones detected, 74% appear once; the ten largest clones hold 1.5% to 2%. The sequence came from a woman in her thirties in good health. Sequencing was carried out using memory CD4+ T cells sorted from blood. The subset denotes: CD45RA-negative fraction. The chain combines TRBV19 with TRBJ1-2, with D possibly being TRBD1 (5 bases). CDR3 nucleotide sequence: TGTGCCAGTAGCCTTGACGGACACCCCTCCTATGGCTACACCTTC. Its translation is CASSLDGHPSYGYTF.